This T cell receptor (beta chain) was retrieved from a study of cytomegalovirus exposure and HLA in healthy donors. Regarding the study as a whole: The sole available immune exposure information was CMV serostatus.

Per germline, CDR1 SGHAT and CDR2 FQNNGV. CDR3 length equals 14 residues. Trimming left V 1 base short and J 7 bases short, with 10 bases between. To note about this clone: The target antigen is unknown.

Vbeta (60) and Jbeta (13) primers were used in the PCR. Sequenced by immunoSEQ multiplex PCR; TCRdb stores in-frame clones only, minus some. The sample holds 100,000 to 150,000 clones, around 77% seen once. Sequencing was done on a sample of PBMCs. The genes are TRBV11-2 and TRBJ2-2; D remains ambiguous. The clonotype originates from a male donor in good health and CMV-seropositive. Here the CDR3 DNA reads TGTGCCAGCAGCTTAGTGCGGAGCAGCGGGGAGCTGTTTTTT. Translating gives CASSLVRSSGELFF.